The source of this T cell receptor beta chain is a study of blood T cells in healthy people across ages (dated by TCRdb to about 2015). With regard to the full study: In model experiments, template switching captured roughly one uniquely barcoded TCR beta cDNA molecule for every two T cells. Using deep sequencing normalized with unique cDNA molecular identifiers, the study measured how TCR beta repertoire diversity changes with age. Four age groups were formed from the donors: young (average about 15 years), middle-aged (approximately 41), aged (under 70) and long-lived (around 82). Donors of different ages were randomly distributed across sequencing lanes to avoid experimental bias. Two additional independent replicas of 1 million unique cDNA reads from the same blood draw were analyzed for two donors (one aged 18 to 30 and one aged 80 or older). General conclusions and limits of the study: Estimates of total diversity based on one million sequenced T cells were regarded as lower bounds and as underestimates. Conclusive comparison of naive and antigen-experienced compartments was prevented by the profiling of bulk unsorted PBMCs. Compared with the aged group, the long-lived group had more naive CD4+ T cells, fewer expanded clones and increased TCR diversity, a pattern suggesting age selection. Observed TCR beta diversity per million T cells fell roughly linearly with age, and a significant reduction was already apparent by age around 40. A strong correlation was found between observed TCR beta diversity and the percentage of naive T cells measured by flow cytometry. Donor CMV infection status was unknown, potentially confounding age-related changes in expanded clonotypes.

Notes on this clonotype: The specificity of this receptor is unknown. Per-nucleotide qualities are absent, and no much larger clonotype sits a single base away.

Trimming at the junction amounts to 0 bases on V and 2 bases on J, and the germline ends lie 15 bases apart. The CDR3 numbers 17 residues from cysteine through phenylalanine. Of the read, only the CDR3 DNA is kept; its 51 bases are in frame from base 1. CDR1 and CDR2, looked up from the germline V gene (reference sequence), are LGHDT and YNNKEL. Receptor amplification or capture employed 5' RACE. TCRdb names Illumina HiSeq 2500 as the instrument used. The second PCR ran for roughly 7 to 12 cycles and used a J-beta primer mix along with a sample-barcoded 5' primer. Each TCR beta cDNA molecule received a unique molecular identifier from a template-switch 5' adaptor carrying 12 random nucleotides. Each sample yielded at least 2.5 million CDR3-containing paired-end reads. All of the RNA was converted into first-strand cDNA using the Mint cDNA synthesis kit, with a TRBC-specific oligonucleotide serving as the primer. All cDNA was treated with uracil-DNA glycosylase and then went through a first 18-cycle PCR with the universal primers M1SS and BC2_uni_R. The original methods were these. For normalization, 1 million high-quality reads, each with a distinct molecular identifier, were randomly selected from each sample. Reads sharing molecular identifiers were discarded rather than binned into consensus sequences. CDR3 identification, clonotype clustering and error correction used MiTCR with a Q25 quality threshold and the strictest error-elimination algorithm. Lower-bound total TCR beta diversity was estimated with a nonparametric unseen species model using Euler transformation. The public reads were quality trimmed at Q25 with fastp and then assembled into clones with MiXCR by TCRdb, keeping productive beta chains. Every distinct CDR3 protein forms one entry, paired with its most common genes and DNA. In this record, the V and J calls reflect TCRdb's handling and not the investigators' own analysis. In this sample the table shows around 1.5 million distinct CDR3 sequences, roughly 59% of which occur a single time. Under 8.5% of the sample goes to the ten largest clones.

Donors were a few dozen systemically healthy Caucasian individuals from Russia aged roughly 6 to 90 years. Roughly 10 milliliters of peripheral blood were drawn from each donor into EDTA-treated Vacutainer tubes. Ficoll-Paque density-gradient centrifugation was used to isolate PBMCs, with at least 6.5 million per sample. Total RNA, at least 6 micrograms per sample, was extracted from PBMCs with Trizol reagent. For every donor, an aliquot of PBMCs went through flow cytometry to measure the percentages of naive CD45RAhigh/CD27high T cells. This sequence originates from a man aged 18 to 29 in good health. The material sequenced was blood. The chain is assembled from TRBV3-1 and TRBJ2-3; no D gene can be assigned with confidence. CDR3 sequence: CASSQDRVLSDTDTQYF. The sequenced DNA: TGTGCCAGCAGCCAAGATAGGGTCCTCTCAGACACAGATACGCAGTATTTT.